The sequence of this TCR beta chain was determined in a study of Ad26.COV2.S vaccination and SARS-CoV-2 variants. Treatment described: 15 to 20 received Ad26.COV2.S at low or high dose, single or two shots; several received placebo; per-sample allocation not given. Collection of samples fell on day 63 after the first vaccine or placebo injection. Profiled with immunoSEQ multiplex PCR; TCRdb holds only in-frame clones, not every one. The sample consists of 300,000 to 350,000 clones, 75% to 90% of them appearing once. CDR3 length equals 15 residues. Trimming shortened V by 3 bases and J by 8 bases, and 16 bases separated the two germline ends. Germline V lookup: CDR1 MDHEN, CDR2 SYDVKM.

The genes are TRBV28 and TRBJ2-2; unclear D gene. The sample here was peripheral blood, taken in a trial of Ad26.COV2.S vaccine versus placebo. The source of this sequence is a person aged 18-65 years who received the Ad26.COV2.S COVID-19 vaccine or a placebo. Here the CDR3 DNA reads TGTGCCAGCAGTTTTCTGGGTGTTCTTACTGGGGAGCTGTTTTTT. Its protein is CASSFLGVLTGELFF.